This TCR beta chain was sequenced for a study of T cell repertoires in cytomegalovirus infection (dated 2019 in TCRdb). General notes on the study: Alongside well-studied HLA-B-restricted epitopes, the peptide stimulations were aimed at recently identified HLA-C-restricted CMV epitopes, whose presentation resists viral immunomodulation. The HLA type of each donor mattered for the analysis, because public TCR beta signatures pointed to carriage of CMV infection along with the matching HLA type. The paper's findings and limits, for the study overall: The ex vivo response was dominated by HLA-C-restricted CMV-specific TCR beta clonotypes, which also provided the single most frequent clonotype in two of eight donors. Cumulative frequency of public TCR beta family members discriminated carriers of CMV infection plus the relevant HLA type in this cohort and an independent 352-donor cohort.

From a lookup of the germline V gene, CDR1 and CDR2 are SGHTA and FQGTGA. The CDR3 has 13 amino acids, counting the end cysteine and phenylalanine. The kept DNA is CDR3 alone, 39 bases in frame from the first base. The junction carries 15 bases between V and J, which are trimmed by 5 bases and 8 bases respectively. Note on this clonotype: Its antigen specificity is not known. Base qualities are not provided; no much larger clone lies one nucleotide away.

The sample's treatment or condition label, in plain terms: in vitro stimulation with specific CMV peptide epitopes to enrich CMV-specific T cells. The sample was run on an Illumina HiSeq 1500. Using fastp at Q25 and MiXCR, TCRdb reprocessed the public reads and kept productive beta chains. Entries that share a CDR3 protein sequence are merged under the most common genes and DNA. The sample yields about 890,000 distinct CDR3 sequences; roughly 30% were counted once. The top ten clonotypes cover over 13% of the sample. This sequence originates from a human donor in good health (CMV status not recorded). Some clones in this sample may be carry-over from other donors' samples. This sequence uses TRBV7-3 and TRBJ1-2; the D gene lacks a confident call. The sample was cultured CD8+ T cells from PBMCs, taken from culture after CMV antigen stimulation. The encoded CDR3 is CASSDRVNSGYTF. The nucleotide sequence reads as follows: TGTGCCAGCAGCGATCGAGTCAATTCAGGCTACACCTTC. Reference TRBV7-3 and TRBJ1-2 genes cover what lies past the CDR3, so the full variable domain is GAGVSQTPSNKVTEKGKYVELRCDPISGHTALYWYRQSLGQGPEFLIYFQGTGAADDSGLPNDRFFAVRPEGSVSTLKIQRTERGDSAVYLCASSDRVNSGYTFGSGTRLTVV.